This entry concerns a single TCR beta chain. This receptor's antigen is unknown. The record has no base qualities; no much larger clone is one base away. These data belong to a study of blood T cell repertoires in COVID-19 (dated by TCRdb to 2019 to 2021). A note on the overall study: Collaborator samples came from the United States, Italy and Spain and covered acute and convalescent phases of COVID-19. Where HLA class I and class II types were available, the types were taken from metadata supplied by the sample provider, not from assay-based typing. Samples came from the ongoing ImmuneRACE study (first 160 participants) plus 1,254 subjects from 6 global collaborators. The sample metadata nearly always contained a de-identified subject ID, COVID-19 status, age in years and sex. The repertoires were released in a freely available public database intended as a resource for research on the immune response to SARS-CoV-2. Deeply sampled blood TCRbeta repertoires from subjects exposed to, actively infected with, or recovered from COVID-19 were included in the dataset. The prospective study material was composed of cDNA or gDNA derived from T cells, B-cell-depleted T cells, or PBMCs.

The germline V gene sets CDR1 to SNHLY and CDR2 to FYNNEI. V lost 6 bases and J lost 2 bases; the stretch between them is 11 bases long. Inclusive of the bounding cysteine and phenylalanine, the CDR3 is 14 residues long. This entry keeps only the CDR3 DNA: 42 bases, framed from base 1. The collaborating institutions used their own protocols to collect whole blood in K2EDTA tubes. For TCRbeta analysis, collaborators shipped samples as frozen whole blood, isolated PBMCs, or DNA extracted from either of those sample types. TCRbeta CDR3 regions were amplified from genomic DNA by means of the immunoSEQ Assay, a bias-controlled multiplex PCR. The authors' analysis ran thus. The number of nucleated cells in each sample was estimated from the amplification of reference gene primers within the assay. Sequence reads were collapsed and filtered to measure the absolute abundance of every unique TCRbeta CDR3 rearrangement. For each sample, productive Simpson clonality was calculated as the square root of Simpson's diversity index across productive rearrangements. TCRdb limited this immuneACCESS table to in-frame rearrangements with V and J called. A share of clones is missing; checked studies link under half to unresolved V genes, and the rest is unexplained. Clone size and the V and J calls come from that table; the DNA yielded D and trimming. Recorded for this sample are 120,000 or so clones; 87% of them occurred a single time. Together, the top ten hold more than 2% of the sample.

Overall study results and their limits: How much clinical and demographic metadata was included differed by source and by participant, and the metadata was provided uncurated.

The sequenced material came from peripheral blood. This sequence originates from a woman in her fifties or sixties with acute or convalescent COVID-19. Here the chain combines TRBV2 and TRBJ1-5, with the D gene uncertain. Read as DNA, the sequence is TGTGCCAGCAGAAGCCGGGAAGGCAATCAGCCCCAGCATTTT. Translation gives CASRSREGNQPQHF.